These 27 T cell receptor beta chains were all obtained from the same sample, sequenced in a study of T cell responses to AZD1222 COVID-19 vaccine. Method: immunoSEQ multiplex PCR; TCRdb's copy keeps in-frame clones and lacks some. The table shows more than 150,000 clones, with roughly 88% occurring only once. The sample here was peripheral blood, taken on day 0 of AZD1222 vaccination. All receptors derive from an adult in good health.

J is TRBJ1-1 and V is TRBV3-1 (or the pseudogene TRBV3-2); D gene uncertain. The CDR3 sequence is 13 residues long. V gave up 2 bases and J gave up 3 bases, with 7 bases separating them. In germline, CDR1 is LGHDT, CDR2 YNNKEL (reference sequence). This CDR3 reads CASSQIRDTEAFF. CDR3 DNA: TGTGCCAGCAGCCAAATCCGGGACACTGAAGCTTTCTTT.

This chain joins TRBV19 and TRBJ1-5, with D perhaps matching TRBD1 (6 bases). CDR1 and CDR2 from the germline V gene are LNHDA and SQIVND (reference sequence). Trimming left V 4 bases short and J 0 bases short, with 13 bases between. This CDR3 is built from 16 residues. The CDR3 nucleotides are TGTGCCAGTAGTACGGGGGGCGGAGATAGCAATCAGCCCCAGCATTTT. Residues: CASSTGGGDSNQPQHF.

CDR3 sequence reads: CASSWTGNEQFF. In DNA form, the CDR3 reads TGTGCCAGCAGCTGGACAGGGAATGAGCAGTTCTTC. The gene calls are TRBV7-2 and TRBJ2-1, with 8 bases identical to TRBD1. CDR3 length: 12 amino acids. Germline loops: CDR1 SGHTA, CDR2 FQGNSA. The J segment lost 7 bases and the V segment lost 4 bases, leaving 0 bases of the junction unmatched. The full variable domain, in which reference TRBV7-2 and TRBJ2-1 provide the parts outside the CDR3, is GAGVSQSPSNKVTEKGKDVELRCDPISGHTALYWYRQSLGQGLEFLIYFQGNSAPDKSGLPSDRFSAERTGGSVSTLTIQRTQQEDSAVYLCASSWTGNEQFFGPGTRLTVL.

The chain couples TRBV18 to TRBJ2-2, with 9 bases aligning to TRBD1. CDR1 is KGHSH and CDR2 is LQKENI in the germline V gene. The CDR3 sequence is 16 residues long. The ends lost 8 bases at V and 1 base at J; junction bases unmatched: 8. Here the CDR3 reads CASLPPGQGNTGELFF. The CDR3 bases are TGTGCCAGCCTCCCCCCGGGACAGGGGAACACCGGGGAGCTGTTTTTT. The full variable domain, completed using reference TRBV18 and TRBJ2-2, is NAGVMQNPRHLVRRRGQEARLRCSPMKGHSHVYWYRQLPEEGLKFMVYLQKENIIDESGMPKERFSAEFPKEGPSILRIQQVVRGDSAAYFCASLPPGQGNTGELFFGEGSRLTVL.

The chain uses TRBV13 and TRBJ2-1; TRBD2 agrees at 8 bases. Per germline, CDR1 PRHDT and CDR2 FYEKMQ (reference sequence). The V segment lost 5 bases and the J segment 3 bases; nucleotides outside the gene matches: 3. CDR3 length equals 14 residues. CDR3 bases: TGTGCCAGCAGCGCGGGGGGAGACTACAATGAGCAGTTCTTC. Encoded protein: CASSAGGDYNEQFF.

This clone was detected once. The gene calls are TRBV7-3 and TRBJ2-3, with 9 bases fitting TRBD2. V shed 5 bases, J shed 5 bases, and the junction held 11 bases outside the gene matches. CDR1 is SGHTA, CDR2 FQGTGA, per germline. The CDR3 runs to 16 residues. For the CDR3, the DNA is TGTGCCAGCAGCCCCGTTAGCGGGAGCATTGGAGATACGCAGTATTTT. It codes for CASSPVSGSIGDTQYF.

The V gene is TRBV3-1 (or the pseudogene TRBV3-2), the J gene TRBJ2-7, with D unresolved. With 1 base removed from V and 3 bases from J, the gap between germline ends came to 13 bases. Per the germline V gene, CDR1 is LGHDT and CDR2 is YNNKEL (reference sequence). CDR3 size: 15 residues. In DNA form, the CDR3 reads TGTGCCAGCAGCCAAGCTCGGCAGAGGAACTACGAGCAGTACTTC. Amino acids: CASSQARQRNYEQYF.

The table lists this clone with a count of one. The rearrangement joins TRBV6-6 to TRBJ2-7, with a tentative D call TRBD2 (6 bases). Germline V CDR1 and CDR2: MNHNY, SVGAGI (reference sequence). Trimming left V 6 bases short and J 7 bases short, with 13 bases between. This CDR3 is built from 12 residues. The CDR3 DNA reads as TGTGCCAGCAGCCCTACCCGGGGGGAGCAGTACTTC. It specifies CASSPTRGEQYF.

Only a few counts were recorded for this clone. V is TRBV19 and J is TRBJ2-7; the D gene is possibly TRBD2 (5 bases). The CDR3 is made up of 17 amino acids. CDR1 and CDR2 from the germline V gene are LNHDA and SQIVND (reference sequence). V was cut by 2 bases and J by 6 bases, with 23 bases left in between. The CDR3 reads CASSIFPTLVTDGEQYF. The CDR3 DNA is TGTGCCAGTAGTATATTCCCAACACTAGTAACAGATGGCGAGCAGTACTTC.

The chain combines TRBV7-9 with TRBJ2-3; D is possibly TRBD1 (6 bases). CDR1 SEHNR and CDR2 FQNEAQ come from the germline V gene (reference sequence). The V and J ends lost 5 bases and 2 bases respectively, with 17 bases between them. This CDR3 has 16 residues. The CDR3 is CASSTGNRVFTDTQYF. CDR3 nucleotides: TGTGCCAGCAGCACCGGAAACAGGGTATTCACAGATACGCAGTATTTT.

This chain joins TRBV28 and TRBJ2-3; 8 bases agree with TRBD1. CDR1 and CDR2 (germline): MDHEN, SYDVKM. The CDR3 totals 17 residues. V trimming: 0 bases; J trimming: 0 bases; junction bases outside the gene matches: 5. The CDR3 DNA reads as TGTGCCAGCAGTTTATGGGGTGACAGGGGAAGCACAGATACGCAGTATTTT. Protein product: CASSLWGDRGSTDTQYF.

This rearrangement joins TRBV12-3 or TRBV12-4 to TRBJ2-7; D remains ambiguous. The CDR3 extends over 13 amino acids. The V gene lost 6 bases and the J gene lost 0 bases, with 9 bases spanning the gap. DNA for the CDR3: TGTGCCAGCAGCAATTTATTCTCCTACGAGCAGTACTTC. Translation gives CASSNLFSYEQYF.

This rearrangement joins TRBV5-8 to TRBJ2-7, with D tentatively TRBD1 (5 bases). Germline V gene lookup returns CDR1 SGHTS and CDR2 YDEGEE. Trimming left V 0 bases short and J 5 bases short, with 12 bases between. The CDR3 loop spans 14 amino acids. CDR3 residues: CASSLAGLINEQYF. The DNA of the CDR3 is TGTGCCAGCAGCTTGGCAGGGTTAATCAACGAGCAGTACTTC.

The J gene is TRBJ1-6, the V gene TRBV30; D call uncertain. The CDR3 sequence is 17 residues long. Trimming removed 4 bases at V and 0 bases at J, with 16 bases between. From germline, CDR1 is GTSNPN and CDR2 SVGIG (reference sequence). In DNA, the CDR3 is TGTGCCTGGATCCCGGCCCGCCTGAGCTCCTATAATTCACCCCTCCACTTT. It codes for CAWIPARLSSYNSPLHF.

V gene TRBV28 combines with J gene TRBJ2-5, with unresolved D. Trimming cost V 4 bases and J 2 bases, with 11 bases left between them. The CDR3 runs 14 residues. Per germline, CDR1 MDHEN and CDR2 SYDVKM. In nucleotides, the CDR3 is TGTGCCAGCAGTTCCTTAGTTTTTCAAGAGACCCAGTACTTC. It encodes CASSSLVFQETQYF.

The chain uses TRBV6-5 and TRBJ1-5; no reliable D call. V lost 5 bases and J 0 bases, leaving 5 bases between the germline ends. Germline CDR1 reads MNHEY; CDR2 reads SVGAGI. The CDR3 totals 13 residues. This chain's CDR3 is CASSSFSNQPQHF. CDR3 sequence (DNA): TGTGCCAGCAGTAGTTTTAGCAATCAGCCCCAGCATTTT.

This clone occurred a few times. CDR3 DNA: TGTGCCAGCAGCTTAGCGGGGCCGGGGGAGACCCAGTACTTC. This encodes CASSLAGPGETQYF. This chain uses TRBV7-2 with TRBJ2-5; D may correspond to TRBD1 or TRBD2 (5 bases each). The V gene's germline CDR1 is SGHTA and CDR2 FQGNSA. CDR3 length: 14 residues. The V gene lost 0 bases and the J gene lost 5 bases, with 10 bases spanning the gap.

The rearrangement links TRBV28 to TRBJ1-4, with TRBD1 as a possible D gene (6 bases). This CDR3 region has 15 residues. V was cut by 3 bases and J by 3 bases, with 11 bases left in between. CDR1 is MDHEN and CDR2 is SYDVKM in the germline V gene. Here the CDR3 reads CASSFLHRANEKLFF. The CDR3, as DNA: TGTGCCAGCAGTTTCCTCCACAGGGCTAATGAAAAACTGTTTTTT.

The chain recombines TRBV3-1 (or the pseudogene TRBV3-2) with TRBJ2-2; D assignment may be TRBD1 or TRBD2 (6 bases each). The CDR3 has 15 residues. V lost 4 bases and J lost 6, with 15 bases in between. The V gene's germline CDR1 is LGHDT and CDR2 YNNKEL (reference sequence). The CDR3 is CASSPALGGPGELFF. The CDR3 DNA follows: TGTGCCAGCAGCCCCGCCTTGGGGGGCCCCGGGGAGCTGTTTTTT.

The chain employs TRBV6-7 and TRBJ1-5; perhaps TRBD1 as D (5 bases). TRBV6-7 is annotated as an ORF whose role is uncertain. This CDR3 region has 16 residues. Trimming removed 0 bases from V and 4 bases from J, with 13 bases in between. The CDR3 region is CASSYSLQGANQPQHF. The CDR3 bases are TGTGCCAGCAGTTACTCCCTTCAGGGCGCGAATCAGCCCCAGCATTTT.

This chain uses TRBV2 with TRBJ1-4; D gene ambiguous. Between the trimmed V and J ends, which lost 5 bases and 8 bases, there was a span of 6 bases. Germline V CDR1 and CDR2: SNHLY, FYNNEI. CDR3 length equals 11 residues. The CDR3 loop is CASSKTEKLFF. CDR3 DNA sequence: TGTGCCAGCAGTAAGACAGAAAAACTGTTTTTT.

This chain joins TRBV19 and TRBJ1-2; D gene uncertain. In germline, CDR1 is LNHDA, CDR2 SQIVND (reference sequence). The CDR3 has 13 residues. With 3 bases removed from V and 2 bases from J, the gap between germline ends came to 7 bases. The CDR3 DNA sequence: TGTGCCAGTAGTATTTTGCTCAACTATGGCTACACCTTC. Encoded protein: CASSILLNYGYTF.

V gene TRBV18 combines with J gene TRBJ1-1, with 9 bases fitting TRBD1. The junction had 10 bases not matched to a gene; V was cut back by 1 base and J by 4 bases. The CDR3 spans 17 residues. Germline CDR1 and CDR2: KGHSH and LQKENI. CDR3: CASSPLRDRAWGTEAFF. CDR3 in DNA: TGTGCCAGCTCACCACTAAGGGACAGGGCTTGGGGCACTGAAGCTTTCTTT.

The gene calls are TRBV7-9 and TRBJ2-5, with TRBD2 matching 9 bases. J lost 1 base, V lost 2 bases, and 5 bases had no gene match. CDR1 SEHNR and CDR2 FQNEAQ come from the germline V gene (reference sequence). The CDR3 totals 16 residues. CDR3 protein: CASSLRPSGTQETQYF. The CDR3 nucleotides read TGTGCCAGCAGCTTAAGGCCTAGCGGGACCCAAGAGACCCAGTACTTC.

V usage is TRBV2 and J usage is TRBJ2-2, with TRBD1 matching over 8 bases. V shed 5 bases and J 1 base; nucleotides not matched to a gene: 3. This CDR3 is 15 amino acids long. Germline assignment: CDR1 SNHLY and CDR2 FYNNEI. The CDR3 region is CASSSDRVNTGELFF. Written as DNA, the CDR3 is TGTGCCAGCAGTTCGGACAGGGTGAACACCGGGGAGCTGTTTTTT. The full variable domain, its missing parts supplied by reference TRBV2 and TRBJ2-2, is EPEVTQTPSHQVTQMGQEVILRCVPISNHLYFYWYRQILGQKVEFLVSFYNNEISEKSEIFDDQFSVERPDGSNFTLKIRSTKLEDSAMYFCASSSDRVNTGELFFGEGSRLTVL.

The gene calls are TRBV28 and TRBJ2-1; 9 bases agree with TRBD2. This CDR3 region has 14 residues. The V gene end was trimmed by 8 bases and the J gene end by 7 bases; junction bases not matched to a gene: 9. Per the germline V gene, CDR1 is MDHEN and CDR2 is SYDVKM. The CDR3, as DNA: TGTGCCAGCGCAGCGGGAGGTAGCTGGAATGAGCAGTTCTTC. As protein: CASAAGGSWNEQFF. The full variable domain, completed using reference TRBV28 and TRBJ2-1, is DVKVTQSSRYLVKRTGEKVFLECVQDMDHENMFWYRQDPGLGLRLIYFSYDVKMKEKGDIPEGYSVSREKKERFSLILESASTNQTSMYLCASAAGGSWNEQFFGPGTRLTVL.

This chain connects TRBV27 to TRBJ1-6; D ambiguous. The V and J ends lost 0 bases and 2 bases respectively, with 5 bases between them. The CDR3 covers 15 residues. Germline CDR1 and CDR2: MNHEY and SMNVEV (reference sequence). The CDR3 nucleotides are TGTGCCAGCAGTTTATCACAGCCCTATAATTCACCCCTCCACTTT. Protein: CASSLSQPYNSPLHF.